This entry is about one TCR beta chain. This clone's antigen is unknown. No clone much larger than this one lies a single base away; base qualities are absent. This specimen belongs to a study of blood T cell repertoires in COVID-19 (dated by TCRdb to about 2020). Background for the entire study: Samples covering the acute and convalescent phases of COVID-19 were provided by collaborators in the United States, Italy and Spain. The material from the prospective study consisted of cDNA or gDNA derived from T cells, B-cell-depleted T cells, or PBMCs. The dataset comprised deeply sampled blood TCRbeta repertoires from subjects exposed to, actively infected with, or recovered from COVID-19. The repertoires were made available in a free public database intended to serve as a resource for research on the immune response to SARS-CoV-2. The samples were drawn from two sources: the first 160 participants of the ongoing ImmuneRACE study, and about 1,300 subjects contributed by 6 global collaborators. The sample metadata nearly always contained a de-identified subject ID, COVID-19 status, age in years and sex. Where available, HLA class I and class II types were taken from metadata supplied by the sample provider and were not determined by assay-based typing. The investigation overall reported the following: How much clinical and demographic metadata was included differed by source and by participant, and the metadata was provided uncurated.

The CDR3, cysteine through phenylalanine, is 14 amino acids long. The CDR3 DNA has 42 bases and is translated from base 1. Trimming costs V 5 bases and J 1 base, and their ends lie 11 bases apart. CDR1 LNHNV and CDR2 YYDKDF were looked up in the germline V gene (reference sequence). TCRbeta CDR3 regions were amplified from genomic DNA using the immunoSEQ Assay, a bias-controlled multiplex PCR. In the authors' own workflow: The number of nucleated cells in each sample was estimated from the amplification of reference gene primers within the assay. To quantify the absolute abundance of each unique TCRbeta CDR3 rearrangement, sequence reads were collapsed and filtered. Productive Simpson clonality was computed per sample as the square root of Simpson's diversity index over productive rearrangements. TCRdb provides this immuneACCESS table in a form limited to in-frame rearrangements. Some clones are lacking; in checked studies, under half of them reflect an unresolved V gene, and why the rest are absent is not known. The V and J calls and the clone size are those of that table, but D and trimming were determined from the DNA. This sample is represented by under 130,000 clones; roughly 87% of them were singletons. The ten largest account for 6% to 6.5% of the sample.

Whole blood was collected in K2EDTA tubes by collaborating institutions according to the institutions' own protocols. For TCRbeta analysis, collaborators shipped samples in one of three forms: frozen whole blood, isolated PBMCs, or DNA extracted from either of those sample types. The sequence was obtained from a human donor in a cohort sampled during active COVID-19. Sequencing used peripheral blood. The V gene is TRBV15 and the J gene is TRBJ1-2, with a tentative D gene TRBD1 over 5 matching bases. The base sequence is TGTGCCACCAGCGAGGCCGGGGGTAACTATGGCTACACCTTC. Its protein reads: CATSEAGGNYGYTF.